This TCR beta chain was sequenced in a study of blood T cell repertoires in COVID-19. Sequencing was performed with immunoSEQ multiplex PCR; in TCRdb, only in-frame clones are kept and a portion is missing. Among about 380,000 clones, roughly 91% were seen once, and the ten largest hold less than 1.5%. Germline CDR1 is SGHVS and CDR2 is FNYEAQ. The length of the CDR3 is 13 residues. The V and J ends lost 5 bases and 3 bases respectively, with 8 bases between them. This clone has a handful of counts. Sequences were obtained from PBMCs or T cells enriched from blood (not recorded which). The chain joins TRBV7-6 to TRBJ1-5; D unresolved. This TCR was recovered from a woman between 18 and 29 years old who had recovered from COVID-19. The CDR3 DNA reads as TGTGCCAGCAGCCGTGACAACAATCAGCCCCAGCATTTT. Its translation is CASSRDNNQPQHF.